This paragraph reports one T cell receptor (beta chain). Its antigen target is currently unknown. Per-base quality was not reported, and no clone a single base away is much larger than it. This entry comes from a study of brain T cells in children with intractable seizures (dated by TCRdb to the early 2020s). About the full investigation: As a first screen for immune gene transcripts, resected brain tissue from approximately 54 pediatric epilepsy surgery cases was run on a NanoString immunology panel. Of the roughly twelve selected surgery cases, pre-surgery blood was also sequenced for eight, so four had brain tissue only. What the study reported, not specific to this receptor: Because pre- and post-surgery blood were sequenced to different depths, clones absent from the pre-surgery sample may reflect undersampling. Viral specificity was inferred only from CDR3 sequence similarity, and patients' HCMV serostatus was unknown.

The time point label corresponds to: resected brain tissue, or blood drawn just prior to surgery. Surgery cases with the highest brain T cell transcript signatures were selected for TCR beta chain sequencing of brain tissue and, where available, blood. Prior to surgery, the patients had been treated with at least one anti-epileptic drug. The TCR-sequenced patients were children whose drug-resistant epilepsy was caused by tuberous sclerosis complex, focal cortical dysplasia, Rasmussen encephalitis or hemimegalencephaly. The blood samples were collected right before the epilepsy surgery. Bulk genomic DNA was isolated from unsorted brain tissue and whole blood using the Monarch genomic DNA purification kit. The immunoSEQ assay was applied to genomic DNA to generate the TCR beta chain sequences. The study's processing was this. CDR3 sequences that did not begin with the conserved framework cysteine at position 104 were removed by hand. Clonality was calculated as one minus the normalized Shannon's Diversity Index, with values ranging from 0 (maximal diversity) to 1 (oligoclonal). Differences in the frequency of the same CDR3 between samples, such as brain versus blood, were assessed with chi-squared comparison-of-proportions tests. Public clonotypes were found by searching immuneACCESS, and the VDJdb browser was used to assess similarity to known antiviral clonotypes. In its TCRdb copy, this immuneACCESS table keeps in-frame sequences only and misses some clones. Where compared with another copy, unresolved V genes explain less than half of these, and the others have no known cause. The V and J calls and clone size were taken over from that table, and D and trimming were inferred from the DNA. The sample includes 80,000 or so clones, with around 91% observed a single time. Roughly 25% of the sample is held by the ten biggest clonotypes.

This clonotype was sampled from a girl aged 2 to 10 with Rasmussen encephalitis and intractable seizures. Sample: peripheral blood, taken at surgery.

The CDR3 loop reads CASSFKTAGAGELFF. The sequence in DNA is TGTGCCAGCAGCTTTAAAACAGCCGGGGCCGGGGAGCTGTTTTTT. The chain joins TRBV7-3 to TRBJ2-2; possibly the D gene is TRBD2, per 5 matching bases. Measured from the cysteine to the phenylalanine, the CDR3 is 15 residues long. CDR3 DNA is the only sequence kept; it has 45 bases, read in frame from the first base. V is pared back by 3 bases and J by 6 bases, with 14 bases lying between the germline termini. Looking up the germline V gene yields CDR1 SGHTA and CDR2 FQGTGA.